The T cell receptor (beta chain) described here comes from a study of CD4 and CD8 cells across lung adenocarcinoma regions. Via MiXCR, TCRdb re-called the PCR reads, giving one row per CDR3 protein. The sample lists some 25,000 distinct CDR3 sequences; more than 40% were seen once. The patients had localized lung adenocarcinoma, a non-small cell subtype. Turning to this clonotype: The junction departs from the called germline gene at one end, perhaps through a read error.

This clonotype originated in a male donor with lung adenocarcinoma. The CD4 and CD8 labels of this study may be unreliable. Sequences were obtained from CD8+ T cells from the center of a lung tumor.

Written as DNA, the CDR3 is TGTGCCAGCAGTGACAGGGGAATAGATGCGCTGTATTTT. Translated: CASSDRGIDALYF. V gene TRBV25-1 combines with J gene TRBJ2-2; tentative D call: TRBD1 (6 bases). There are 13 residues in the CDR3. Germline CDR1 is MGHDK and CDR2 is SYGVNS.